This T cell receptor (beta chain) was found in a study of CD4 T cells in relation to SARS-CoV-2 and coronaviruses. The overall study: PBMCs were cultured with antigen for roughly 10 days before TCR beta sequencing. The restricting HLA molecule for shared crossreactive spike epitopes was mapped.

Survey-level TCR-beta sequencing used DNA from CEF-cultured naive and memory CD4+ T cells. Repertoires were generated with immunoSEQ multiplex PCR, while TCRdb's copy carries only in-frame clones and drops some. The repertoire consists of tens of thousands of clones, with over 75% occurring once and the leading ten covering over 20%. In regard to this clone: Its antigen is unidentified.

This CDR3 contains 16 residues. Germline V gene data show CDR1 as LNHDA and CDR2 as SQIVND (reference sequence). The trim removed 0 bases at V and 8 bases at J, leaving 4 bases unmatched. 10^5 naive or memory CD4+ cells were cultured with CEF peptides for roughly eleven days. Sample: memory CD4+ T cells from PBMCs, cultured in vitro. The chain combines TRBV19 with TRBJ2-1, with 13 positions matching TRBD2. This clonotype originated in an adult with COVID-19. CDR3: CASSIDGLAGVYEQFF. In nucleotides, the CDR3 is TGTGCCAGTAGTATAGACGGACTAGCGGGAGTATATGAGCAGTTCTTC.